This is a list of T cell receptor beta chains from one sample in a study of blood T cell repertoires in COVID-19. The repertoire was sequenced with immunoSEQ multiplex PCR; TCRdb's copy has only in-frame clones and lacks some. The sample includes around 110,000 clones, around four fifths seen only once; the top ten take about 4.5%. Input material: peripheral blood. The receptors were gathered from a man between 65 and 85 years old with acute or convalescent COVID-19. The CDR3 runs from the conserved cysteine through the conserved F or W. Each record gives: D gene, clone size, J gene, V gene, CDR3 DNA, CDR3 protein. D genes are given only for firm matches. Size tells how often a clone was seen (once, few, many) or the class of an expanded clone, and some rows leave it out.

TRBD1,-,TRBJ1-2,TRBV14,TGTGCCAGCAGCCAAAACAGGGGCCATGGCGATGGCTACACCTTC,CASSQNRGHGDGYTF
TRBD1,once,TRBJ2-3,TRBV7-9,TGTGCCAGCAGCCCTAGAGGGGGCGGGGATACGCAGTATTTT,CASSPRGGGDTQYF
-,-,TRBJ1-3,TRBV13,TGTGCCAGCAGCCTGGGCGAGCACACCATATATTTT,CASSLGEHTIYF
TRBD1,-,TRBJ1-1,TRBV10-3,TGTGCCATCAGTGAACAGGGGGATAACACTGAAGCTTTCTTT,CAISEQGDNTEAFF
-,-,TRBJ1-2,TRBV12-1,TGTGCCAGCAGCCCCAGGACAGGGCTCCCAGCTTGGTATGGCTACACCTTC,CASSPRTGLPAWYGYTF
TRBD1,-,TRBJ2-1,TRBV7-2,TGTGCCAGCAGGGGACAGGGGGGTGTAGGGGAGCAGTTCTTC,CASRGQGGVGEQFF
TRBD1,-,TRBJ1-2,TRBV9,TGTGCCAGCAGCGAGGGACAGGGATATGGCTACACCTTC,CASSEGQGYGYTF
TRBD2,-,TRBJ2-3,TRBV19,TGTGCCAGTAGTAGGGGTCCTGGACTAGATGGTGTAGATACGCAGTATTTT,CASSRGPGLDGVDTQYF
-,-,TRBJ1-2,TRBV4-3,TGCGCCAGCAGCCAGCACACAGATTATGGCTACACCTTC,CASSQHTDYGYTF
TRBD1,-,TRBJ1-2,TRBV4-3,TGCGCCAGCAGCCCGGGACAGGGGACAAACTATGGCTACACCTTC,CASSPGQGTNYGYTF
-,few,TRBJ2-7,TRBV7-8,TGTGCCAGCAGCTTAGCGGGCCCGCAGGGTCCAGCCTACGAGCAGTACTTC,CASSLAGPQGPAYEQYF
TRBD1,once,TRBJ1-6,TRBV4-1,TGCGCCAGCAGCCAAGGGACAGGGTTCGGAACGAATTCACCCCTCCACTTT,CASSQGTGFGTNSPLHF
-,-,TRBJ2-6,TRBV15,TGTGCCACCAGCAGAGAGGACTCGGCCGGGGCCAACGTCCTGACTTTC,CATSREDSAGANVLTF
-,-,TRBJ1-3,TRBV10-3,TGTGCCATCAGTGAGCAGGCAGGGTCCCCCCAACTCTCTGGAAACACCATATATTTT,CAISEQAGSPQLSGNTIYF
TRBD1,-,TRBJ1-4,TRBV7-3,TGTGCCAGCAGCGAAACAGGGGGGAGGAAACTGTTTTTT,CASSETGGRKLFF
-,-,TRBJ2-3,TRBV12-3/TRBV12-4,TGTGCCAGCAGTTTAAGGGGAGATACGCAGTATTTT,CASSLRGDTQYF
-,few,TRBJ2-7,TRBV5-6,TGTGCCAGCAGCTTGTCACAGGCCTACGAGCAGTACTTC,CASSLSQAYEQYF
TRBD1,-,TRBJ2-7,TRBV19,TGTGCCAGTCGGACAGGGGGGAACGAGCAGTACTTC,CASRTGGNEQYF
-,-,TRBJ1-2,TRBV5-1,TGCGCCAGCAGCTTGGGGGCAGGAATAGCTAACTATGGCTACACCTTC,CASSLGAGIANYGYTF
-,-,TRBJ2-3,TRBV5-6,TGTGCCAGCAGCTTGGGCGGGCCCGGGACAGATACGCAGTATTTT,CASSLGGPGTDTQYF
-,-,TRBJ1-4,TRBV7-9,TGTGCCAGCAGCCGAGGGGTGGACAGTGGGAGTGAAAAACTGTTTTTT,CASSRGVDSGSEKLFF
-,-,TRBJ2-5,TRBV7-2,TGTGCCAGCAGCTTAAGGCGGGAGACCCAGTACTTC,CASSLRRETQYF
TRBD1,-,TRBJ1-6,TRBV2,TGTGCCAGCAGCTCCGGGACAGGGGTCTCACCCCTCCACTTT,CASSSGTGVSPLHF
-,-,TRBJ1-4,TRBV28,TGTGCCAGCAGTCCCGCCCACACAACTAATGAAAAACTGTTTTTT,CASSPAHTTNEKLFF
-,-,TRBJ2-3,TRBV28,TGTGCCAGCAGCCGTACCTCAGGGTTTCCAGGGGCAGATACGCAGTATTTT,CASSRTSGFPGADTQYF
-,-,TRBJ1-1,TRBV5-6,TGTGCCAGCAGCCCCTTGTCAACAGCGAACACTGAAGCTTTCTTT,CASSPLSTANTEAFF
TRBD1,-,TRBJ1-6,TRBV3-1/TRBV3-2,TGTGCCAGCAGCCGGGGACAGGGTTCGTCACCCCTCCACTTT,CASSRGQGSSPLHF
TRBD2,-,TRBJ2-3,TRBV24-1,TGTGCCACCAGTGATTCTGGACTAGCTTCAGATACGCAGTATTTT,CATSDSGLASDTQYF
TRBD1,-,TRBJ2-1,TRBV11-3,TGTGCCAGCAGCTTACGGGGACAGGGGGCTTGGAATGAGCAGTTCTTC,CASSLRGQGAWNEQFF
TRBD2,-,TRBJ2-7,TRBV6-2/TRBV6-3,TGTGCCAGCAGTAAATCTAGCGGGGGGCCCTACGAGCAGTACTTC,CASSKSSGGPYEQYF
TRBD1,few,TRBJ1-6,TRBV28,TGTGCCAGCACCCCGGACAGGGTGGTGAATTCACCCCTCCACTTT,CASTPDRVVNSPLHF
-,-,TRBJ1-1,TRBV14,TGTGCCAGCAGCCAAGTATCCGACACTGAAGCTTTCTTT,CASSQVSDTEAFF
-,-,TRBJ2-7,TRBV7-2,TGTGCCAGCAGCTCCCGGGTGGGGGGCTACGAGCAGTACTTC,CASSSRVGGYEQYF